Below, 13 T cell receptor beta chains from the same sample are listed, as sequenced in a study of shared clonotypes between healthy human individuals. CD45RO-negative, CCR7-positively selected cells formed the naive CD8 fraction, excluding terminally differentiated effector memory CD45RA+ cells. Only in-frame clones appear in the TCRdb table, and some are missing; sequencing was by immunoSEQ multiplex PCR. Of 800,000 or so clones detected, about 96% appear once; the ten largest clones hold around 0.25%. Sequencing input: naive CD8+ T cells sorted from blood. These receptors were obtained from a man between 25 and 39 years old in good health.

The rearrangement uses TRBV7-9 and TRBJ2-7; TRBD1 is a possible D gene (6 bases). Germline V gives CDR1 SEHNR, CDR2 FQNEAQ (reference sequence). This CDR3 is 14 amino acids long. Trimming pared 1 base from V and 4 bases from J, leaving 11 bases between. CDR3 residues: CASSLGPQGYEQYF. Written as DNA, the CDR3 is TGTGCCAGCAGCTTAGGGCCACAGGGATACGAGCAGTACTTC.

V usage is TRBV27 and J usage is TRBJ2-7, with 7 bases matching TRBD1. CDR3 length: 15 residues. Germline V lookup: CDR1 MNHEY, CDR2 SMNVEV (reference sequence). V lost 6 bases, J lost 3 bases, and 11 bases stayed unmatched. CDR3 sequence: CASSPVRGQRYEQYF. Here the CDR3 DNA reads TGTGCCAGCAGCCCCGTGAGGGGGCAACGCTACGAGCAGTACTTC.

V usage is TRBV9 and J usage is TRBJ2-7; 9 nucleotides align to TRBD1. V shed 3 bases and J 3 bases; nucleotides not matched to a gene: 7. The length of the CDR3 is 15 residues. Germline V gene data show CDR1 as SGDLS and CDR2 as YYNGEE. CDR3 loop: CASSEGGQGVYEQYF. Here the CDR3 DNA reads TGTGCCAGCAGCGAAGGGGGACAGGGAGTCTACGAGCAGTACTTC.

This clone was picked up one time. The V and J genes are TRBV11-2 and TRBJ1-5; tentative D call: TRBD1 (5 bases). This CDR3 comprises 18 residues. Germline CDR1 and CDR2: SGHAT and FQNNGV. V was cut by 1 base and J by 4 bases, with 20 bases left in between. Here the CDR3 DNA reads TGTGCCAGCAGCTTAGCGTCTGTGGGGGGAATTGGTAATCAGCCCCAGCATTTT. Residues: CASSLASVGGIGNQPQHF.

The genes are TRBV19 and TRBJ2-2, with D perhaps matching TRBD2 (5 bases). CDR3 size: 14 residues. Germline CDR1 reads LNHDA; CDR2 reads SQIVND (reference sequence). Trimming removed 7 bases from V and 1 base from J, with 10 bases in between. CDR3 nucleotides: TGTGCCAGTATGGCGGGCCTGAACACCGGGGAGCTGTTTTTT. Translating it yields CASMAGLNTGELFF.

The gene calls are TRBV7-9 and TRBJ2-2; possibly TRBD1 or TRBD2 for D (6 bases each). V lost 5 bases to trimming and J lost 0 bases, with 13 bases between them. The germline V gene has CDR1 SEHNR and CDR2 FQNEAQ (reference sequence). The CDR3 is made up of 16 amino acids. CDR3 sequence: CASSAQGGPNTGELFF. The CDR3 DNA is TGTGCCAGCAGCGCACAGGGAGGTCCGAACACCGGGGAGCTGTTTTTT.

The chain joins TRBV29-1 to TRBJ2-7, with 7 bases aligning to TRBD2. This CDR3 is 13 amino acids long. Trimming removed 6 bases from V and 3 bases from J; junction bases left unmatched: 8. CDR1 and CDR2 (germline): SQVTM, ANQGSEA. The DNA for the CDR3 is TGCAGCGTGCGGCTAGCGGATCTCTACGAGCAGTACTTC. Translation gives CSVRLADLYEQYF.

This clone was detected only once. V gene TRBV10-2 combines with J gene TRBJ1-5; no clear D. V was cut by 0 bases and J by 7 bases, with 13 bases left in between. Germline V gene data show CDR1 as WSHSY and CDR2 as SAAADI. This CDR3 comprises 15 residues. CDR3 nucleotides: TGCGCCAGCAGTGAGTCGTTGGACGGTGGGCAGCCCCAGCATTTT. Amino acid sequence: CASSESLDGGQPQHF.

The rearrangement joins TRBV28 to TRBJ2-5; 8 bases are a match to TRBD2. The V and J ends lost 5 bases and 1 base, in that order; junction bases with no gene match: 9. The germline V gene encodes CDR1 MDHEN and CDR2 SYDVKM. The CDR3 covers 16 residues. In nucleotides, the CDR3 is TGTGCCAGCAGTCCCGGACTAGCTCGGACCCAAGAGACCCAGTACTTC. Translation: CASSPGLARTQETQYF.

The V and J genes are TRBV29-1 and TRBJ2-7; 7 bases fit TRBD1. With V trimmed by 2 bases and J by 3 bases, 4 bases remained unmatched. The CDR3 has 13 residues. Per the germline V gene, CDR1 is SQVTM and CDR2 is ANQGSEA. DNA for the CDR3: TGCAGCGTTGAAATGACAGGGAACTACGAGCAGTACTTC. It codes for CSVEMTGNYEQYF.

The chain links TRBV29-1 to TRBJ2-3; D is unresolved. The V and J ends lost 2 bases and 0 bases respectively, with 6 bases between them. The CDR3 extends over 13 amino acids. Germline V gene lookup returns CDR1 SQVTM and CDR2 ANQGSEA. The CDR3 loop reads CSVEPPSTDTQYF. The CDR3 nucleotides read TGCAGCGTTGAACCCCCGAGCACAGATACGCAGTATTTT.

The chain couples TRBV7-9 to TRBJ2-5, with D tentatively TRBD2 (6 bases). This CDR3 contains 13 residues. The V and J ends lost 7 bases and 5 bases respectively, with 14 bases between them. The germline gives CDR1 SEHNR, CDR2 FQNEAQ (reference sequence). The CDR3 DNA sequence: TGTGCCAGCACCCCCCGGGAGTTCGAGACCCAGTACTTC. Translated: CASTPREFETQYF.

The chain links TRBV6-1 to TRBJ1-4; 11 positions match TRBD1. V trimming: 4 bases; J trimming: 7 bases; junction bases outside the gene matches: 2. The germline gives CDR1 MNHNS, CDR2 SASEGT. The CDR3 is 14 amino acids. CDR3 coding DNA: TGTGCCAGCAGTGGGGACAGGGGGGGTGAAAAACTGTTTTTT. Translated: CASSGDRGGEKLFF.